This is a list of T cell receptor beta chains from one sample in a study of blood T cell repertoires in COVID-19. Sequencing used immunoSEQ multiplex PCR; TCRdb keeps in-frame clones, though not all of them. In the table there are 60,000 to 65,000 clones, 80% to 85% of which are singletons. Sequencing used peripheral blood. Receptors were obtained from a man aged 55 to 70 with COVID-19, enrolled during active disease. The CDR3 runs from the conserved cysteine through the conserved F or W. A D gene is named only where the DNA matches it firmly. The size of a clone is reported for some rows only, either as once, few or many, or as a class for expanded clones.

CDR3 DNA: TGTGCCAGCACCCGGACAGGGACCTATGGCTACACCTTC
CDR3 protein: CASTRTGTYGYTF
J gene: TRBJ1-2
V gene: TRBV12-3/TRBV12-4
clone size: .
D gene: TRBD1

CDR3 DNA: TGTGCCAGCAGCTTATCTACTTTCTCTGGAAACACCATATATTTT
CDR3 protein: CASSLSTFSGNTIYF
J gene: TRBJ1-3
V gene: TRBV11-2
clone size: .
D gene: .

CDR3 DNA: TGTGCCATCAGTGAGTCCGGGACAGTTGGTGAAAAACTGTTTTTT
CDR3 protein: CAISESGTVGEKLFF
J gene: TRBJ1-4
V gene: TRBV10-3
clone size: .
D gene: TRBD1

CDR3 DNA: TGCAGTGTGCGGGAGGGCTACACCTTC
CDR3 protein: CSVREGYTF
J gene: TRBJ1-2
V gene: TRBV20-1
clone size: .
D gene: .

CDR3 DNA: TGTGCCAGCAGCCAAGATTGGGGCAGCCCCAATGAGCAGTTCTTC
CDR3 protein: CASSQDWGSPNEQFF
J gene: TRBJ2-1
V gene: TRBV14
clone size: few
D gene: .

CDR3 DNA: TGCGCCAGCAGCATACCAGACTACCAAGAGACCCAGTACTTC
CDR3 protein: CASSIPDYQETQYF
J gene: TRBJ2-5
V gene: TRBV5-1
clone size: .
D gene: .

CDR3 DNA: TGTGCCAGCAGCGGTACTTACGAGCAGTACTTC
CDR3 protein: CASSGTYEQYF
J gene: TRBJ2-7
V gene: TRBV7-9
clone size: .
D gene: .

CDR3 DNA: TGTGCCAGTACTGGGACAGGGGCGCAGCCCCAGCATTTT
CDR3 protein: CASTGTGAQPQHF
J gene: TRBJ1-5
V gene: TRBV19
clone size: .
D gene: TRBD1

CDR3 DNA: TGTGCCAGCAGCGCGGGACTAGCCTACGAGCAGTACTTC
CDR3 protein: CASSAGLAYEQYF
J gene: TRBJ2-7
V gene: TRBV7-9
clone size: .
D gene: TRBD2

CDR3 DNA: TGTGCCAGCAGCGCGGATAGCGGCAGCTCCTACAATGAGCAGTTCTTC
CDR3 protein: CASSADSGSSYNEQFF
J gene: TRBJ2-1
V gene: TRBV7-9
clone size: .
D gene: .

CDR3 DNA: TGTGCCAGCAGCTTCTCAACTGGGACAGAAGAGACCCAGTACTTC
CDR3 protein: CASSFSTGTEETQYF
J gene: TRBJ2-5
V gene: TRBV11-2
clone size: .
D gene: TRBD1

CDR3 DNA: TGTGCCAGCAGTGAATCCCCCTTAGAGACCCAGTACTTC
CDR3 protein: CASSESPLETQYF
J gene: TRBJ2-5
V gene: TRBV25-1
clone size: .
D gene: .

CDR3 DNA: TGTGCCAGCAGCCGCCGGGGAGGGGGGGAACAGGCTGAGCAGTTCTTC
CDR3 protein: CASSRRGGGEQAEQFF
J gene: TRBJ2-1
V gene: TRBV4-2
clone size: .
D gene: .

CDR3 DNA: TGTGCCAGCAGTGAAGGGCTAGCGGCATACAATGAGCAGTTCTTC
CDR3 protein: CASSEGLAAYNEQFF
J gene: TRBJ2-1
V gene: TRBV6-4
clone size: .
D gene: TRBD2

CDR3 DNA: TGTGCCATCAAGGGACAGGGGGATGGCTACACCTTC
CDR3 protein: CAIKGQGDGYTF
J gene: TRBJ1-2
V gene: TRBV10-3
clone size: .
D gene: TRBD1

CDR3 DNA: TGTGCCACCAGCAGAGGTACAGACTATGGCTACACCTTC
CDR3 protein: CATSRGTDYGYTF
J gene: TRBJ1-2
V gene: TRBV15
clone size: .
D gene: .

CDR3 DNA: TGTGCCTGGAGTCGGTACCAAGAGACCCAGTACTTC
CDR3 protein: CAWSRYQETQYF
J gene: TRBJ2-5
V gene: TRBV30
clone size: .
D gene: .

CDR3 DNA: TGTGCCAGCAGTTACTTGGGCGGGGGGCAAAACAATGAGCAGTTCTTC
CDR3 protein: CASSYLGGGQNNEQFF
J gene: TRBJ2-1
V gene: TRBV6-5
clone size: .
D gene: TRBD2

CDR3 DNA: TGTGCCAGCAGCCAAGAGCTAGGCTCCTATAATTCACCCCTCCACTTT
CDR3 protein: CASSQELGSYNSPLHF
J gene: TRBJ1-6
V gene: TRBV3-1/TRBV3-2
clone size: .
D gene: .

CDR3 DNA: TGCGCCAGCAGCCCGGACAGGGAACAGGGTGGCTACACCTTC
CDR3 protein: CASSPDREQGGYTF
J gene: TRBJ1-2
V gene: TRBV4-1
clone size: .
D gene: TRBD1

CDR3 DNA: TGTGCCAGCTCCCTAAACAGGGGCGCGGATTCACCCCTCCACTTT
CDR3 protein: CASSLNRGADSPLHF
J gene: TRBJ1-6
V gene: TRBV18
clone size: .
D gene: TRBD1

CDR3 DNA: TGTGCCAGCTCATCACAGGGGGCGACCTTGTACAATGAGCAGTTCTTC
CDR3 protein: CASSSQGATLYNEQFF
J gene: TRBJ2-1
V gene: TRBV18
clone size: .
D gene: TRBD1

CDR3 DNA: TGTGCCTGGGAGACAGGGGGAAATCAGCCCCAGCATTTT
CDR3 protein: CAWETGGNQPQHF
J gene: TRBJ1-5
V gene: TRBV30
clone size: .
D gene: TRBD1

CDR3 DNA: TGTGCCAGCAGCCCTTGGGGTGCCGGACTCTTC
CDR3 protein: CASSPWGAGLF
J gene: TRBJ1-2
V gene: TRBV7-3
clone size: .
D gene: .

CDR3 DNA: TGTGCCAGCAGCCCCACCCTCGGGGCAGATACGCAGTATTTT
CDR3 protein: CASSPTLGADTQYF
J gene: TRBJ2-3
V gene: TRBV3-1/TRBV3-2
clone size: .
D gene: .

CDR3 DNA: TGTGCCAGCAGCTTAGATTTCGGTCTTCCCCATGGCTACACCTTC
CDR3 protein: CASSLDFGLPHGYTF
J gene: TRBJ1-2
V gene: TRBV11-2
clone size: .
D gene: .

CDR3 DNA: TGCGCCAGCAGCTCCACCGGGACTAGCTCCTACGAGCAGTACTTC
CDR3 protein: CASSSTGTSSYEQYF
J gene: TRBJ2-7
V gene: TRBV5-1
clone size: once
D gene: TRBD2

CDR3 DNA: TGCGCCAGCAGCAACCTACAGACAGATACGCAGTATTTT
CDR3 protein: CASSNLQTDTQYF
J gene: TRBJ2-3
V gene: TRBV5-1
clone size: .
D gene: .

CDR3 DNA: TGTGCCAGCAGCTCCGCCGGGACAAACGATTCACCCCTCCACTTT
CDR3 protein: CASSSAGTNDSPLHF
J gene: TRBJ1-6
V gene: TRBV7-3
clone size: .
D gene: .

CDR3 DNA: TGTGCCCGCCGTCCTAGGACAGGGGGCACCGAGCAGTACTTC
CDR3 protein: CARRPRTGGTEQYF
J gene: TRBJ2-7
V gene: TRBV19
clone size: .
D gene: TRBD1